This TCR beta chain was retrieved from a study of cytomegalovirus exposure and HLA in healthy donors (dated by TCRdb to 2015 to 2018). Looking at the study overall: An earlier analysis of fewer than 750 of the donors reported approximately 300 Gb of sequence data and 117 million unique TCR beta sequences obtained from 180 million or so T cells. The later analysis used no new phenotypic data to find candidate immune exposures, relying instead on TCR beta sequences and their occurrence across donors. A later analysis re-analyzed previously published TCR beta repertoires from 500 to 700 donors and added high-resolution HLA genotyping to study TCR occurrence patterns. To predict cytomegalovirus infection status, the study brought together high-throughput TCR immunosequencing, statistical association of individual TCRs with disease status, and machine learning. Class I and class II HLA loci were covered by the typing at four-digit resolution. Because of strong linkage in the cohort, roughly five DR-DQ haplotypes were treated as single units for association and clustering. Donor age, sex, ethnicity and CMV serostatus were collected together with the repertoire data. In a later genetic analysis, genome-wide SNP genotypes for about three fifths of the roughly 670 donors were used, and that subset was treated as a discovery cohort. The genetic ancestry cluster associated with self-reported Caucasian donors included roughly 84% of the 398 genotyped donors. In addition to the first cohort of hundreds of subjects, a separate validation cohort of about 120 different subjects was used. An earlier analysis of 500 to 750 of the donors applied high-throughput TCR beta sequencing to assess whether each TCR beta V gene segment acted as functional or pseudogenic. The number of donors typed differed by locus, with 629-630 for A, B, C, DRB1 and DQB1, approximately 500 for DQA1, over 600 for DPA1, and some 450 for DPB1. The aim of the study was to test whether cataloging public T cell receptors could identify signatures of past pathogen exposure. Approximately 310 gigabases of sequencing data and tens of millions of unique TCR sequences were included in an early release covering around 600 HLA-typed donors. The T cell repertoires of some 700 subjects were profiled by immunosequencing and related to cytomegalovirus serostatus. Among a few hundred genotyped donors of the cohort, an average of approximately 230,000 unique TCR beta nucleotide sequences were sequenced per donor, around 18% of them non-productive. All discovery cohort repertoires had been generated using a single sequencing platform. Broad study findings and their caveats: Linkage disequilibrium might explain the correlated functional status among segregating V segments, but an unknown experimental factor could not be ruled out. A group of highly shared sequence variants was considered likely to be a technical artifact of the sequencing pipeline. A few of the identified cytomegalovirus-associated TCR beta chains were confirmed in vitro to be specific for cytomegalovirus antigens. The classifier was reported to diagnose cytomegalovirus status with high specificity and sensitivity in both the original and validation cohorts. HLA typing was unavailable for some donors at each locus, so association tests used only the typed subset. For the cohort, immune exposure information was limited to CMV serostatus. A later analysis associated 15,000 to 20,000 TCR beta sequences with specific HLA alleles at a false discovery rate of 0.05. A later genetic analysis reported fewer N-insertions in productive TCRs among donors in an Asian-associated ancestry cluster than the roughly 720-donor mean. Compared with equally common non-associated chains, HLA-associated TCR beta chains in a later analysis were more clonally expanded and had lower generation probabilities. A later analysis found that TCR association rates varied across HLA loci, with DRB1 alleles showing the most associated TCRs and HLA-C alleles the fewest. In an earlier analysis of several hundred of the donors, most TCR beta V segments were observed in productive rearrangements about 90% or about 30% of the time, broadly matching IMGT annotations. The cohort was sequenced for TCR beta chains only, and without alpha or paired-chain data the features that could be detected were limited. Roughly uniform sequencing depth across donors was assumed in presence/absence analyses, although this assumption may not hold. Because counts were too low, 15 to 20 rarely observed V segments, including chromosome 9 orphons, were excluded from the earlier analysis of roughly 580 of the donors. Across donors, most TCR sequences were observed very rarely, whereas some public TCRs were present in many individuals. In a later analysis, most CMV-associated TCR beta chains were found to appear HLA-restricted, with HLA associations seemingly driven largely by CMV exposure. Several of the top co-occurrence clusters appeared to be linked to parvovirus B19, influenza, CMV and Epstein-Barr virus, according to a later analysis. In the study, 150 to 200 TCR beta chains were listed as associated with cytomegalovirus. The authors suggested that the approach could potentially be extended to other disease states and immunological phenotypes. A further reported finding was that TCR beta sequences accurately predicted the HLA-A and HLA-B alleles for most subjects in the first cohort. An association between a missense DCLRE1C variant and V-gene and J-gene trimming of TCR beta chains was found in a later genetic analysis and replicated in an independent cohort. When HLA alleles, especially DR and DQ, strongly co-occurred, attributing TCR associations to individual alleles was difficult.

The cohort comprised some 730 healthy bone marrow donors. All cohort members were sampled while nominally healthy, although unrecorded immune exposures were likely present. The donor was CMV seropositive and belonged to the group of 250 to 350 seropositive cohort members. A peripheral blood sample was collected from each donor, and TCR beta sequencing was performed on peripheral blood mononuclear cells. Genomic DNA was extracted from the blood cell samples with the Qiagen DNeasy Blood Extraction Kit. A note on this clone: This clone's antigen is unknown. The input lacks base qualities; no much larger clone sits a single base away.

Library construction relied on the immunoSEQ multiplex PCR assay. For the multiplex PCR, a mixture combining 60 forward primers for TCR Vbeta segments and 13 reverse primers for TCR Jbeta segments was used. The CDR3 region of rearranged TCR beta genes was amplified from genomic DNA with a multiplex PCR assay. Amplified TCR beta libraries were sequenced as 87-base-pair reads on the Illumina HiSeq System. Per the source publication's procedure: In a later analysis, about 80 million unique TCR beta chains were counted across the 500 to 700 repertoires, and roughly 9.9 million of these chains were shared by at least two donors. A nearest-neighbor algorithm error-corrected the raw reads and collapsed the reads into unique sequences, merging closely related sequences to remove PCR and sequencing errors. CDR3 sequences were aligned to IMGT reference sequences to assign V, D and J gene segments. For a sequence to be retained, at least a six-nucleotide match to both a V gene segment and a J gene segment was required. A rearrangement was called productive if the CDR3 had no stop codons and remained in frame with V and J, and every other rearrangement was called non-productive. Following IMGT convention, CDR3 was defined as the stretch from the second conserved V-encoded cysteine to the conserved J-encoded phenylalanine. The earlier analysis of about 500 of the donors excluded sequences that lacked an unambiguous match to a single V gene segment. In an earlier analysis of 587 of the donors, a V segment was called functional when productive rearrangements were above 56.7%, and segregating when the standard deviation between donors exceeded 5%. A statistical classification framework was built for diagnosing cytomegalovirus status from the catalog of TCR beta chain sequences. A later analysis assigned V and J genes by comparing TCR nucleotide sequences with IMGT/GENE-DB human TR gene sequences. Using the TCRdist pipeline, a later analysis assigned CDR3 sequences along with most-parsimonious VDJ recombination scenarios. In a later analysis, every TCR beta chain was defined by the combination of its CDR3 amino acid sequence and its V-gene family, and reads without a unique V-gene family were dropped. In a later analysis, around 650 highly shared, low-generation-probability nucleotide sequences were removed to address suspected cross-contamination and a sequencing artifact. For each public chain, a later analysis derived a clonal expansion index from normalized ranks of inferred template counts within each repertoire. A later analysis computed generation probabilities with a VDJ recombination model fitted to out-of-frame rearrangements, and checked the results against IGoR. In a later analysis, hypergeometric tests were used to score TCR-TCR, TCR-HLA and TCR-CMV co-occurrence, with a repertoire-size bias correction applied to TCR pairs. A later analysis estimated false discovery rates by permuting HLA or CMV assignments 20 times. In a later analysis, co-occurring TCRs were grouped using DBSCAN, and TCRdist sequence similarity was added for clustering within HLA-allele-positive subsets. For co-occurrence clustering, repertoires with fewer than 30,000 or more than 120,000 public chains were excluded, along with a handful of repertoires with anomalous nucleotide sharing. Held by TCRdb, this immuneACCESS table contains in-frame sequences only and omits some clones. Under half of the omission traces to an unresolved V gene where checked; the cause of the rest is unknown. D and trimming come from the DNA, and the V and J calls and clone size come from that table. A total of some 180,000 clones appear in this sample, around 76% of them only once. The ten largest clones add up to about 2.5% of the sample.

The source is a woman in her 30s in good health and CMV-seropositive. Input material: PBMCs.

The CDR3 region: CASSPRLVYPYEQYF. The DNA sequence is as follows: TGCGCCAGCAGCCCCCGACTAGTTTACCCCTACGAGCAGTACTTC. This chain joins TRBV4-1 to TRBJ2-7, with TRBD2 as a weak D call on 6 bases. V gives up 4 bases and J gives up 2 bases, and the segment between their germline ends measures 15 bases. The CDR3 sequence holds 15 residues, the cysteine and phenylalanine included. The entry retains the CDR3 DNA only, 45 bases that are in frame from base 1. For CDR1 and CDR2, the germline V gene lists MGHRA and YSYEKL.